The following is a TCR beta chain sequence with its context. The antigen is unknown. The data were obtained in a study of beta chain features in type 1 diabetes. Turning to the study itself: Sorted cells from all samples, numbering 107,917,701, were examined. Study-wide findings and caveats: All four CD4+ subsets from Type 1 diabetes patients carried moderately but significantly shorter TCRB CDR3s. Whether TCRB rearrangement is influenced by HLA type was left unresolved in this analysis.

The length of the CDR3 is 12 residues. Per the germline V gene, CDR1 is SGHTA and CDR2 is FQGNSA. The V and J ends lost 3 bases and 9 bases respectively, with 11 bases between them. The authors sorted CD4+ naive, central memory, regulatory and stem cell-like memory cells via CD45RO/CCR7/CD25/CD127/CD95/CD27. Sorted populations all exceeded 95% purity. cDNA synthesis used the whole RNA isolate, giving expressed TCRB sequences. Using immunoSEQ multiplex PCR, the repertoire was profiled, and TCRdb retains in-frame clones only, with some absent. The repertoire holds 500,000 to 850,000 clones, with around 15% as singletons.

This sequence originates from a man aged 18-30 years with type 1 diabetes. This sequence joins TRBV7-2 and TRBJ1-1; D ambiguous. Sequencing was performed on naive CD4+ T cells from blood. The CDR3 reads CASSLEGPKAFF. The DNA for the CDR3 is TGTGCCAGCAGCTTGGAAGGCCCAAAAGCTTTCTTT.